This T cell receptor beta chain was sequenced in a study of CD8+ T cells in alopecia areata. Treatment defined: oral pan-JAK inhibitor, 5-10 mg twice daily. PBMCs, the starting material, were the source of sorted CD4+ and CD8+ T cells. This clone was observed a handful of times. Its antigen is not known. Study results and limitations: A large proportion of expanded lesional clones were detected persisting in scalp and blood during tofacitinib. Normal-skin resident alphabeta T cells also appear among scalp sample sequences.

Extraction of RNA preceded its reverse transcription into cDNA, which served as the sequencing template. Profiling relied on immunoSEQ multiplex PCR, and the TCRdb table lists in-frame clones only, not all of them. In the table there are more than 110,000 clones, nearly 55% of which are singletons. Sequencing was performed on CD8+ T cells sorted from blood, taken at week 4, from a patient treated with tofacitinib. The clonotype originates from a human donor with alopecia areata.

The CDR3 region has the DNA TGTGCCAGCAGTACAACGGTTTACAATGAGCAGTTCTTC. Translating gives CASSTTVYNEQFF. The chain links TRBV7-9 to TRBJ2-1; D remains unclear. In germline, CDR1 is SEHNR, CDR2 FQNEAQ (reference sequence). The CDR3 extends over 13 amino acids. Trimming cost V 6 bases and J 4 bases, with 10 bases left between them.